Below, one T cell receptor (beta chain) is given with its context. Its antigen is as yet unknown. The sample is drawn from a study of cytomegalovirus exposure and HLA in healthy donors. Study outcomes and limitations: The classifier reportedly diagnosed cytomegalovirus status with high sensitivity and specificity. In the roughly 120 validation repertoires, about 95% of cluster scores exceeded 0, per a later analysis. The study put 150 to 200 TCR beta chains on its list as cytomegalovirus-associated.

Separate from the approximately 650-subject first cohort, the roughly 130-subject validation cohort was the one that the donors belonged to. The protocol was immunoSEQ multiplex PCR, while the TCRdb copy is restricted to in-frame clones and leaves out a portion. The sample includes some 330,000 clones, around 86% of them seen just once. The origin of this receptor is a woman younger than 30 in good health and CMV-seronegative. Specimen: PBMCs.

The chain's CDR3 is CASRAGEGDTEAFF. The DNA for the CDR3 is TGTGCCAGTAGGGCAGGGGAGGGAGACACTGAAGCTTTCTTT. V and J are TRBV19 and TRBJ1-1, with D possibly TRBD1 on 6 matching bases. This CDR3 spans 14 amino acids. V was trimmed by 6 bases and J by 3 bases, leaving 14 bases between them. CDR1 and CDR2 from the germline V gene are LNHDA and SQIVND (reference sequence).